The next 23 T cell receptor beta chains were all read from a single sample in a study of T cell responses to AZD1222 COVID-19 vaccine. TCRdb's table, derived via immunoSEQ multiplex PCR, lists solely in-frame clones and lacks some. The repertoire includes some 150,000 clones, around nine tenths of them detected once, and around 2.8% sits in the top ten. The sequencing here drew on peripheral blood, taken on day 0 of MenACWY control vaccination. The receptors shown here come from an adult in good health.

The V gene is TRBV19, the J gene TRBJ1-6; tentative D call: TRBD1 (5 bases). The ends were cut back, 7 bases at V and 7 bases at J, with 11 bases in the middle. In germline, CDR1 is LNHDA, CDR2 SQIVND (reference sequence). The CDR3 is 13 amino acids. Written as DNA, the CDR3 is TGTGCCAGTAAGATCGGGGGGAATTCACCCCTCCACTTT. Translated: CASKIGGNSPLHF.

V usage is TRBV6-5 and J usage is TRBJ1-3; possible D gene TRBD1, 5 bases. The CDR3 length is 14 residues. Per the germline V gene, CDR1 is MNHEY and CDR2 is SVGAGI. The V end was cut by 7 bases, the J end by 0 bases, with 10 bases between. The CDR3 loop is CASNTGDSGNTIYF. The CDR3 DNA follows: TGTGCCAGCAATACAGGAGACTCTGGAAACACCATATATTTT.

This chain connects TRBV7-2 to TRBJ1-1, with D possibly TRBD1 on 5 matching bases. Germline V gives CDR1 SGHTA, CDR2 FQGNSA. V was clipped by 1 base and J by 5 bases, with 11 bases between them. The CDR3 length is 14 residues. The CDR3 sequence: CASSLGPWGTEAFF. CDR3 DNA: TGTGCCAGCAGCTTAGGGCCCTGGGGGACTGAAGCTTTCTTT.

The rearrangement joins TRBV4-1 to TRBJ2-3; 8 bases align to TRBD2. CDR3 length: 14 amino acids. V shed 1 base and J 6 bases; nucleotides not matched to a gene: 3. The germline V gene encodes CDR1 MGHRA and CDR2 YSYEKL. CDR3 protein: CASSQAGGPDTQYF. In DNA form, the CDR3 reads TGCGCCAGCAGCCAAGCGGGAGGGCCGGATACGCAGTATTTT.

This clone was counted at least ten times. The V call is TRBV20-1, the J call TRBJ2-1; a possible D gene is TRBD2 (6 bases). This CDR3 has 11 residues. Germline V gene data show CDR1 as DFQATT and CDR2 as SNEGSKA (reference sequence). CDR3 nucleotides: TGCAGCGCGGGACCGGGGAATGAGCAGTTCTTC. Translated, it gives CSAGPGNEQFF.

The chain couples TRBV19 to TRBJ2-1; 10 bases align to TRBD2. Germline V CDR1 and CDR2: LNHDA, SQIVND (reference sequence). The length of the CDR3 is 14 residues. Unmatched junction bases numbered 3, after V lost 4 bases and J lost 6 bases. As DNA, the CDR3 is TGTGCCAGTAGTACTCGACTAGCGGGCAATGAGCAGTTCTTC. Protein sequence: CASSTRLAGNEQFF. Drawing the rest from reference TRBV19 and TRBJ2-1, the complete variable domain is DGGITQSPKYLFRKEGQNVTLSCEQNLNHDAMYWYRQDPGQGLRLIYYSQIVNDFQKGDIAEGYSVSREKKESFPLTVTSAQKNPTAFYLCASSTRLAGNEQFFGPGTRLTVL.

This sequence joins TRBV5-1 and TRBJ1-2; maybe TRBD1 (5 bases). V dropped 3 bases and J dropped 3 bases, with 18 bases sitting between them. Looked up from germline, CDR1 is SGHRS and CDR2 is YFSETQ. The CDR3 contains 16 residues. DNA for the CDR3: TGCGCCAGCAGCTCTGAAAGGGGTATGAGCGACTATGGCTACACCTTC. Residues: CASSSERGMSDYGYTF. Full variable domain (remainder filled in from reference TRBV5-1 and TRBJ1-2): KAGVTQTPRYLIKTRGQQVTLSCSPISGHRSVSWYQQTPGQGLQFLFEYFSETQRNKGNFPGRFSGRQFSNSRSEMNVSTLELGDSALYLCASSSERGMSDYGYTFGSGTRLTVV.

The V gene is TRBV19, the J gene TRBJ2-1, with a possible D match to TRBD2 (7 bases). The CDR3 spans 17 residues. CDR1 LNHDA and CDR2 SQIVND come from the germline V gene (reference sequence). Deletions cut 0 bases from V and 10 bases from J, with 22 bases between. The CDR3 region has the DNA TGTGCCAGTAGTATAGATGGGGGGGCGGGACGCGCAAGAGAGCAGTTCTTC. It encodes CASSIDGGAGRAREQFF. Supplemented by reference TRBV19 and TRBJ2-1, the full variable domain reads DGGITQSPKYLFRKEGQNVTLSCEQNLNHDAMYWYRQDPGQGLRLIYYSQIVNDFQKGDIAEGYSVSREKKESFPLTVTSAQKNPTAFYLCASSIDGGAGRAREQFFGPGTRLTVL.

The CDR3 nucleotides read TGTGCCAGCAGCCCTGGGACCCGGGACTTTTTCACCCTGAATGAGCAGTTCTTC. Residues: CASSPGTRDFFTLNEQFF. V and J are TRBV11-2 and TRBJ2-1; D may be TRBD2 (6 bases). With 5 bases removed from V and 7 bases from J, the gap between germline ends came to 27 bases. The CDR3 length is 18 residues. Germline V lookup: CDR1 SGHAT, CDR2 FQNNGV.

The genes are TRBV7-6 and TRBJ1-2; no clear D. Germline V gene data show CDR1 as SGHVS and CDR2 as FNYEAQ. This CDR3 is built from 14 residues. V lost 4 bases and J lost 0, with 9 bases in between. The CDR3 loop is CASSYSGSNYGYTF. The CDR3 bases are TGTGCCAGCAGCTATAGTGGTTCTAACTATGGCTACACCTTC.

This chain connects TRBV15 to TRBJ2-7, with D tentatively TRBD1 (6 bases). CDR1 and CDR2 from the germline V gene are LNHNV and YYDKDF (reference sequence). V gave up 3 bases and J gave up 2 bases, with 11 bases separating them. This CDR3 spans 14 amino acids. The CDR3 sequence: CATSRAGQTYEQYF. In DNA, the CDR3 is TGTGCCACCAGCAGGGCCGGACAGACCTACGAGCAGTACTTC.

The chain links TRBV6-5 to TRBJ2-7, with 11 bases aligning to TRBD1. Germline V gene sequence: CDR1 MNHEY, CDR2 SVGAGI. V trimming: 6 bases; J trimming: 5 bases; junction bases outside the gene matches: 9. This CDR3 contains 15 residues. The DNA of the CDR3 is TGTGCCAGCAGACAAAGGGACAGGGGGTTCGACGAGCAGTACTTC. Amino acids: CASRQRDRGFDEQYF.

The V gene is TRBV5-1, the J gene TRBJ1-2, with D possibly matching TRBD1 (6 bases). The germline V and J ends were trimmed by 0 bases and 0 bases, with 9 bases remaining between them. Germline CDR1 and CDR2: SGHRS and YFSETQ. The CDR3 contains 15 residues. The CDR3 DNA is TGCGCCAGCAGCTTGGACCCAGGGGCTAACTATGGCTACACCTTC. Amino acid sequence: CASSLDPGANYGYTF. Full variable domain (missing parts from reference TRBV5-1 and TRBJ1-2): KAGVTQTPRYLIKTRGQQVTLSCSPISGHRSVSWYQQTPGQGLQFLFEYFSETQRNKGNFPGRFSGRQFSNSRSEMNVSTLELGDSALYLCASSLDPGANYGYTFGSGTRLTVV.

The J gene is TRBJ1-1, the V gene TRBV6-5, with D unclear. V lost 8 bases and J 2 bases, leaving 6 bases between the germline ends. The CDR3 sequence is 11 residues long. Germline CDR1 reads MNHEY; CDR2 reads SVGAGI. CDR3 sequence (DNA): TGTGCCAGCGCCCCCAACACTGAAGCTTTCTTT. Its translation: CASAPNTEAFF.

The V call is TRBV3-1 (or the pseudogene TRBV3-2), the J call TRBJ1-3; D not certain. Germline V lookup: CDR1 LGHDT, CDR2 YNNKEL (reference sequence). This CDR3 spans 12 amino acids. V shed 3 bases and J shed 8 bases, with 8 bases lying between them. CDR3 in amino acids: CASSHTEYTIYF. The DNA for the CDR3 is TGTGCCAGCAGCCACACAGAGTACACCATATATTTT.

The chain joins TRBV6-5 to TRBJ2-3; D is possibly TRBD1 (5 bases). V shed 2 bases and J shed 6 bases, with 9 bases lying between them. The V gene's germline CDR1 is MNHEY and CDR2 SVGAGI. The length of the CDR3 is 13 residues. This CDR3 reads CASSYDSGDTQYF. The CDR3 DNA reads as TGTGCCAGCAGTTACGACAGTGGCGATACGCAGTATTTT.

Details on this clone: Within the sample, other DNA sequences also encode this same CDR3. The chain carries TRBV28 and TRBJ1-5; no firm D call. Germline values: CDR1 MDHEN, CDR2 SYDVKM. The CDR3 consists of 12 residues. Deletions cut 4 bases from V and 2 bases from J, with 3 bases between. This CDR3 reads CASSSGNQPQHF. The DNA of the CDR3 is TGTGCCAGCAGTTCGGGCAATCAGCCCCAGCATTTT. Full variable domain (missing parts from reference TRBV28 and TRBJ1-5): DVKVTQSSRYLVKRTGEKVFLECVQDMDHENMFWYRQDPGLGLRLIYFSYDVKMKEKGDIPEGYSVSREKKERFSLILESASTNQTSMYLCASSSGNQPQHFGDGTRLSIL.

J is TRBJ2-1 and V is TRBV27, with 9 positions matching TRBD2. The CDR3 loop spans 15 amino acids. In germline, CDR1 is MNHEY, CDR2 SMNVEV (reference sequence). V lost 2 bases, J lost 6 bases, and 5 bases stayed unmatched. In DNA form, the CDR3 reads TGTGCCAGCAGTTTACGGCGCGGGAGGGCCAATGAGCAGTTCTTC. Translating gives CASSLRRGRANEQFF.

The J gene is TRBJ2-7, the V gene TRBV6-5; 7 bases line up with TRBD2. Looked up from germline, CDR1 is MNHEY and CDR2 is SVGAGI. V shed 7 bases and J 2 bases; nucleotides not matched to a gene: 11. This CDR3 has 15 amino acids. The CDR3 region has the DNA TGTGCCAGCACTATTGTGGCGGGAGAGACCTACGAGCAGTACTTC. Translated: CASTIVAGETYEQYF.

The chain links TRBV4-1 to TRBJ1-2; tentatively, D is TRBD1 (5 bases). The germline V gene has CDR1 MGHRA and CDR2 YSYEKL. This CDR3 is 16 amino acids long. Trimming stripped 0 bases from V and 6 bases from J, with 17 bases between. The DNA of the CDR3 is TGCGCCAGCAGCCAAGATTCGAAAGGGAAGGGGCATGGCTACACCTTC. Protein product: CASSQDSKGKGHGYTF.

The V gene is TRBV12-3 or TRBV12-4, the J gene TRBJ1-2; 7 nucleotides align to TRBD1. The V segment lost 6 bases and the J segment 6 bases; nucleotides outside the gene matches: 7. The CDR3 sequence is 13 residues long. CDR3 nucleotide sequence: TGTGCCAGCAGCACCCGTGGGACAGATGGCTACACCTTC. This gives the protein CASSTRGTDGYTF.

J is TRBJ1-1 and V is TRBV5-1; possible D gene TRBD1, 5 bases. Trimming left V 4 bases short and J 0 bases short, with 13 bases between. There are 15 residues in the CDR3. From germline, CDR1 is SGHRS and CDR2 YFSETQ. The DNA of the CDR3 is TGCGCCAGCAGCCCCTTGGCAGGGATGAACACTGAAGCTTTCTTT. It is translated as CASSPLAGMNTEAFF. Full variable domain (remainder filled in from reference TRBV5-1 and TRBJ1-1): KAGVTQTPRYLIKTRGQQVTLSCSPISGHRSVSWYQQTPGQGLQFLFEYFSETQRNKGNFPGRFSGRQFSNSRSEMNVSTLELGDSALYLCASSPLAGMNTEAFFGQGTRLTVV.

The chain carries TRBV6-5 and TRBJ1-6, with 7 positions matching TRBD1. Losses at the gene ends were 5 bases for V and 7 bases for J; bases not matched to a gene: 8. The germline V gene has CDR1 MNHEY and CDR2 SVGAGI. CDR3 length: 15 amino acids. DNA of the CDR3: TGTGCCAGCAGTACGACAGGGAAGCTCAATTCACCCCTCCACTTT. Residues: CASSTTGKLNSPLHF.